Below, 15 T cell receptor beta chains from the same sample are listed, as sequenced in a study of blood T cell repertoires in COVID-19. Clones were sequenced by immunoSEQ multiplex PCR, and TCRdb holds only the in-frame ones, with some missing. The profile shows about 73,000 clones, roughly nine tenths of them singletons. Sequencing was carried out using peripheral blood. The receptors were sampled from an elderly man with acute or convalescent COVID-19.

This clone occurred once. The chain recombines TRBV6-5 with TRBJ1-1, with a weak D call TRBD1 (6 bases). Trimming removed 6 bases at V and 4 bases at J, with 15 bases between. This CDR3 is 14 amino acids long. CDR1 MNHEY and CDR2 SVGAGI come from the germline V gene. CDR3 region: CASSPWGGPTEAFF. The CDR3 DNA follows: TGTGCCAGCAGCCCATGGGGGGGGCCCACTGAAGCTTTCTTT.

In its sample, this clone is medium-sized (0.01 to 0.1%). This chain joins TRBV2 and TRBJ1-1; 7 positions match TRBD1. There are 14 residues in the CDR3. The germline CDR1 and CDR2 sequences are SNHLY and FYNNEI. Trimming took 6 bases from V and 1 from J; bases not matched to a gene: 5. CDR3 DNA: TGTGCCAGCAGGCCGGGACAGACGAACACTGAAGCTTTCTTT. It specifies CASRPGQTNTEAFF.

The rearrangement links TRBV6-5 to TRBJ1-5, with D possibly matching TRBD1 (5 bases). CDR1 MNHEY and CDR2 SVGAGI come from the germline V gene. V was shortened by 2 bases and J by 7 bases, with 12 bases between the two germline ends. CDR3 length: 14 residues. Written as DNA, the CDR3 is TGTGCCAGCAGTTACAGCGGGGGTCGGCAGCCCCAGCATTTT. It translates to CASSYSGGRQPQHF.

The V call is TRBV4-1, the J call TRBJ2-2; TRBD2 matches 10 bases. V lost 4 bases to trimming and J lost 6 bases; unmatched junction nucleotides: 8. Germline V gene data show CDR1 as MGHRA and CDR2 as YSYEKL. The CDR3 sequence is 16 residues long. In DNA, the CDR3 is TGCGCCAGCAGCCTCCCGAGCGGGGGGGCCTCCGGGGAGCTGTTTTTT. Translated: CASSLPSGGASGELFF.

V is TRBV3-1 (or the pseudogene TRBV3-2) and J is TRBJ1-1; D not certain. The germline V and J ends were trimmed by 3 bases and 4 bases, with 12 bases remaining between them. The germline V gene encodes CDR1 LGHDT and CDR2 YNNKEL (reference sequence). The CDR3 is made up of 14 amino acids. DNA of the CDR3: TGTGCCAGCAGCCATCGTCCGGGATCCACTGAAGCTTTCTTT. It is translated as CASSHRPGSTEAFF.

This clone has only one observation. The chain links TRBV5-1 to TRBJ1-5, with 7 bases lining up with TRBD1. CDR3 length equals 16 residues. V gave up 4 bases and J gave up 2 bases; unmatched junction bases: 9. Germline CDR1 is SGHRS and CDR2 is YFSETQ. Written as DNA, the CDR3 is TGCGCCAGCAGCCCAGGGGGATCCGAGGGCAATCAGCCCCAGCATTTT. Amino acid sequence: CASSPGGSEGNQPQHF.

The rearrangement joins TRBV2 to TRBJ2-2, with 9 bases that match TRBD2. The junction had 10 bases not matched to a gene; V was cut back by 6 bases and J by 8 bases. CDR3 length equals 15 residues. Per germline, CDR1 SNHLY and CDR2 FYNNEI. The CDR3 nucleotides read TGTGCCAGCAGGGAAATAGCGGGAGAGAGTGGGGAGCTGTTTTTT. It is translated as CASREIAGESGELFF.

The V and J genes are TRBV6-2 or TRBV6-3 and TRBJ1-1; D might be TRBD1 (5 bases). CDR1 MNHEY and CDR2 SVGEGT come from the germline V gene. This CDR3 is 14 amino acids long. With 5 bases removed from V and 4 bases from J, the gap between germline ends came to 14 bases. CDR3 loop: CASSDQGVGTEAFF. CDR3 sequence (DNA): TGTGCCAGCAGTGATCAAGGGGTTGGCACTGAAGCTTTCTTT.

The V call is TRBV7-3, the J call TRBJ1-2; TRBD1 is a possible D gene (6 bases). V dropped 4 bases and J dropped 14 bases, with 17 bases sitting between them. Germline assignment: CDR1 SGHTA and CDR2 FQGTGA. The CDR3 sequence is 12 residues long. DNA for the CDR3: TGTGCCAGCAGCTCCGAACTGGGGGCTCAAACCTTC. Protein: CASSSELGAQTF.

This clone showed up just a few times. This chain uses TRBV11-2 with TRBJ2-7, with 10 positions matching TRBD2. The CDR3 contains 14 residues. Germline V gives CDR1 SGHAT, CDR2 FQNNGV. V dropped 3 bases and J dropped 6; count of bases not matched to a gene: 5. The CDR3 DNA reads TGTGCCAGCAGCTTTGGAATAGCGGGAGGCGAGCAGTACTTC. This translates into CASSFGIAGGEQYF.

The V and J genes are TRBV7-3 and TRBJ2-1; 10 bases fit TRBD1. CDR3 length: 16 amino acids. Germline CDR1 reads SGHTA; CDR2 reads FQGTGA. J gave up 6 bases and V 3 bases, and 8 bases lay outside the gene matches. Here the CDR3 DNA reads TGTGCCAGCAGCTTGATAGGGACAGGGGTTGGCAATGAGCAGTTCTTC. Residues: CASSLIGTGVGNEQFF.

The rearrangement links TRBV6-5 to TRBJ1-5; 7 nucleotides agree with TRBD1. In germline, CDR1 is MNHEY, CDR2 SVGAGI. Trimming removed 0 bases from V and 8 bases from J; junction bases left unmatched: 7. The CDR3 consists of 15 residues. CDR3 bases: TGTGCCAGCAGTTACTCGATAGGGGGCACGGAGCCCCAGCATTTT. As protein: CASSYSIGGTEPQHF.

The J gene is TRBJ2-7, the V gene TRBV6-6; 7 bases line up with TRBD1. The germline V gene encodes CDR1 MNHNY and CDR2 SVGAGI (reference sequence). The CDR3 is 15 amino acids. Losses at the gene ends were 5 bases for V and 8 bases for J; bases not matched to a gene: 15. The CDR3 nucleotides are TGTGCCAGCAGTCGCCCCGGGGACAGCGACTCCCAGCAGTACTTC. Translated, it gives CASSRPGDSDSQQYF.

The chain joins TRBV5-1 to TRBJ1-3; D possibly corresponds to TRBD1 (6 bases). The germline V gene has CDR1 SGHRS and CDR2 YFSETQ. The CDR3 is 16 residues long. V lost 0 bases and J lost 2, with 12 bases in between. DNA of the CDR3: TGCGCCAGCAGCTTGGGTTCCCCAGGGGCTGGAAACACCATATATTTT. It codes for CASSLGSPGAGNTIYF.

The chain uses TRBV18 and TRBJ2-1; TRBD2 agrees at 8 bases. V gave up 0 bases and J gave up 9 bases; unmatched junction bases: 1. The CDR3 spans 13 residues. CDR1 is KGHSH, CDR2 LQKENI, per germline. The CDR3 loop is CASSPPGGGEQFF. DNA for the CDR3: TGTGCCAGCTCACCACCCGGGGGGGGTGAGCAGTTCTTC.